Listed below are T cell receptor beta chains from one sample, sequenced in a study of blood T cells in healthy people across ages. Via MiXCR, TCRdb re-called the 5' RACE reads, giving one row per CDR3 protein. Of around 780,000 distinct CDR3 sequences in the sample, around 50% are singletons; the top ten hold around a quarter. Sequencing was carried out using blood. The receptors were sampled from a man aged 35-49 years in good health. Both conserved end residues are part of each CDR3. A D gene is named only where the DNA matches it firmly. Size tells how often a clone was seen (once, few, many) or the class of an expanded clone, and some rows leave it out.

>TRBJ2-1|TRBD1|TRBV29-1|few
CSVEASRGNEQFF
TGCAGCGTTGAAGCCAGCAGGGGGAATGAGCAGTTCTTC
>TRBJ2-5|NA|TRBV29-1|NA
CSVPTAYQETQYF
TGCAGCGTTCCCACGGCCTATCAAGAGACCCAGTACTTC
>TRBJ2-7|NA|TRBV20-1|NA
CSARDPRSYEQYF
TGCAGTGCTAGAGATCCTAGGTCCTACGAGCAGTACTTC
>TRBJ2-1|NA|TRBV12-3/TRBV12-4|NA
CASSLRPYEQFF
TGTGCCAGCAGTTTACGACCTTATGAGCAGTTCTTC
>TRBJ2-5|NA|TRBV7-2|few
CASSQVSGETQYF
TGTGCCAGCAGCCAGGTCTCGGGGGAGACCCAGTACTTC
>TRBJ2-2|TRBD2|TRBV4-1|NA
CASSQDGPTSARTGELFF
TGCGCCAGCAGCCAAGATGGGCCTACTAGCGCACGCACCGGGGAGCTGTTTTTT
>TRBJ2-3|NA|TRBV11-2|NA
CASSLWGAYTDTQYF
TGTGCCAGCAGCTTATGGGGGGCCTACACAGATACGCAGTATTTT
>TRBJ2-4|TRBD2|TRBV12-5|NA
CASGPWLRGKNIQYF
TGTGCTAGTGGCCCCTGGCTGCGGGGGAAAAACATTCAGTACTTC
>TRBJ2-3|TRBD2|TRBV5-1|NA
CANSSGPGTSLADTQYF
TGCGCCAACAGCTCGGGACCGGGGACTAGCTTGGCAGATACGCAGTATTTT
>TRBJ2-4|NA|TRBV11-1|few
CASSEALAKNIQYF
TGTGCCAGCAGCGAGGCTTTAGCCAAAAACATTCAGTACTTC
>TRBJ2-3|TRBD2|TRBV9|NA
CASSVAAGGPDTQYF
TGTGCCAGCAGCGTAGCAGCGGGGGGGCCGGATACGCAGTATTTT
>TRBJ2-3|TRBD2|TRBV12-3/TRBV12-4|NA
CASSFMRRTSTDVQYF
TGTGCCAGCAGTTTTATGCGGAGGACTAGCACAGATGTGCAGTATTTT
>TRBJ2-5|NA|TRBV19|NA
CASSLEARRVRETQYF
TGTGCCAGTAGTCTCGAGGCACGAAGGGTACGGGAGACCCAGTACTTC
>TRBJ2-7|NA|TRBV21-1|few
CASSKQQGEYEKQYF
TGTGCCAGCAGCAAACAACAGGGGGAATACGAAAAGCAGTACTTC
>TRBJ2-1|TRBD1|TRBV2|NA
CASRGTVFRSVRQFF
TGTGCCAGCAGGGGGACAGTTTTCCGTAGCGTGCGGCAGTTCTTC
>TRBJ2-7|NA|TRBV25-1|few
CASSEDRFSYEQYF
TGTGCCAGCAGTGAAGATCGGTTTTCCTACGAGCAGTACTTC
>TRBJ1-5|TRBD1|TRBV12-3/TRBV12-4|NA
CASRNRGRINQPQHF
TGTGCCAGCAGGAACAGGGGTAGAATCAATCAGCCCCAGCATTTT
>TRBJ2-1|TRBD1|TRBV7-9|NA
CASSLAGGTGDFNEQFF
TGTGCCAGCAGCTTAGCCGGCGGGACAGGGGATTTCAATGAGCAGTTCTTC
>TRBJ2-5|TRBD1|TRBV5-1|few
CASSPGTGEVETQYF
TGCGCCAGCAGCCCTGGGACAGGGGAAGTGGAGACCCAGTACTTC
>TRBJ2-7|NA|TRBV5-1|NA
CASSSGPSAGWEQYF
TGCGCCAGCAGCTCGGGACCCTCAGCTGGATGGGAGCAGTACTTC
>TRBJ2-2|NA|TRBV7-2|NA
CASSLAHLADTGELFF
TGTGCCAGCAGCTTAGCCCACTTAGCGGACACCGGGGAGCTGTTTTTT
>TRBJ1-2|TRBD1|TRBV4-3|NA
CASSQGQGPNGYTF
TGCGCCAGCAGCCAAGGACAGGGTCCGAATGGCTACACCTTC
>TRBJ2-7|TRBD2|TRBV4-2|NA
CASSQDNGGLAAILYEQYF
TGTGCCAGCAGCCAAGATAATGGAGGGCTAGCGGCTATTTTATACGAGCAGTACTTC
>TRBJ2-1|NA|TRBV20-1|NA
CSARDKSGGKAGQFF
TGCAGTGCTAGAGATAAGAGTGGCGGGAAAGCGGGGCAGTTCTTC
>TRBJ2-5|TRBD1|TRBV28|NA
CASSRPGQGMETQYF
TGTGCCAGCAGTCGACCGGGACAGGGTATGGAGACCCAGTACTTC
>TRBJ1-4|TRBD1|TRBV20-1|NA
CSTRDRGTNEKLFF
TGCAGTACCCGGGACAGGGGAACTAATGAAAAACTGTTTTTT
>TRBJ1-1|TRBD1|TRBV6-2/TRBV6-3|NA
CASRDRAGTEAFF
TGTGCCAGCCGGGACAGGGCAGGAACTGAAGCTTTCTTT
>TRBJ1-2|TRBD1|TRBV29-1|NA
CSGTGNNYGYTF
TGCAGCGGGACAGGAAATAACTATGGCTACACCTTC
>TRBJ1-6|TRBD1|TRBV4-2|NA
CASSQQTGGRDSPLHF
TGTGCCAGCAGCCAGCAAACAGGGGGCAGGGATTCACCCCTCCACTTT
>TRBJ2-1|TRBD1|TRBV25-1|NA
CASSESGGFYETQFF
TGTGCCAGCAGTGAATCAGGGGGCTTTTATGAGACCCAGTTCTTC
>TRBJ2-4|NA|TRBV7-2|many
CASSLGPDQYF
TGTGCCAGCAGCTTGGGACCCGATCAGTACTTC
>TRBJ2-1|TRBD2|TRBV6-5|NA
CASSLAGIYEQFF
TGTGCCAGCAGTTTAGCGGGAATTTACGAGCAGTTCTTC
>TRBJ2-1|NA|TRBV7-9|NA
CASSSLGVPTVNEQFF
TGTGCCAGCAGCTCGCTTGGGGTCCCGACGGTCAATGAGCAGTTCTTC
>TRBJ1-2|TRBD1|TRBV20-1|few
CSRTRDRGLRGYTF
TGCAGTAGGACCCGGGACAGGGGGCTGCGGGGCTACACCTTC
>TRBJ2-1|NA|TRBV5-6|NA
CASSLYMGDEQFF
TGTGCCAGCAGCCTGTACATGGGAGATGAGCAGTTCTTC
>TRBJ2-5|NA|TRBV5-1|NA
CASSLAERFRNKETQYF
TGCGCCAGCAGCTTGGCCGAAAGGTTCAGAAACAAAGAGACCCAGTACTTC
>TRBJ1-1|TRBD1|TRBV10-2|NA
CAGRRDRNTEAFF
TGCGCCGGCCGTAGGGACAGAAACACTGAAGCTTTCTTT